This T cell receptor (beta chain) derives from a study of regulatory T cells in long-lasting Graves disease. To make TCR beta libraries, researchers used iRepertoire HTBI primers and Arm-PCR of CDR3 regions. Via MiXCR, TCRdb re-called the multiplex PCR reads, giving one row per CDR3 protein. This sample has approximately 390,000 distinct CDR3 sequences, with roughly 16% found just once. Trimming shortened V by 2 bases and J by 4 bases, and 10 bases separated the two germline ends. The germline gives CDR1 SEHNR, CDR2 FQNEAQ (reference sequence). The CDR3 has 14 residues. Whole-study results and caveats: Newly diagnosed Graves' patients exceeded persistent ones in TCR diversity. Patients with persistent disease showed a bias toward TRBV28, TRBJ1-2 and TRBJ2-5.

As for time point: newly diagnosed GD, antithyroid drugs for less than 3 months. PBMCs were the source of the RNA used for TCR sequencing. This clonotype has at least ten counts. What it recognizes is unknown. The data were also submitted as part of a second study, on T cells in Graves' hyperthyroidism and ophthalmopathy. That paper adds: Primed by the HTBI set, a first-round RT-PCR was run on the TCR CDR3.

The TCR was taken from a woman in her late teens or twenties with Graves disease. The J gene is TRBJ2-3, the V gene TRBV7-9; D ambiguous. The specimen was peripheral blood mononuclear cells (PBMCs), collected at new diagnosis, from a patient treated with antithyroid drugs. The CDR3 region is CASSLSLQADTQYF. The CDR3 nucleotides are TGTGCCAGCAGCTTATCCCTTCAGGCAGATACGCAGTATTTT.